The sequence of this TCR beta chain was determined in a study of response to subunit inactivated influenza vaccine. Per germline, CDR1 LGHNA and CDR2 YNFKEQ. V shed 0 bases and J shed 4 bases, with 9 bases lying between them. This CDR3 contains 15 residues. TCRdb redid the calling of the RT-PCR reads with MiXCR, one entry per CDR3 protein. Seen here are roughly 780,000 distinct CDR3 sequences, less than 20% observed once, and the top ten hold roughly a tenth. General study points: Authors suggested each seasonal flu vaccination may recruit only limited numbers of new T cells.

Turning to this clonotype: Antigen unknown.

The source was PBMCs from blood, collected 4 to 6 days after vaccination. The J gene is TRBJ2-2, the V gene TRBV4-2; tentative D call: TRBD2 (5 bases). This clonotype was obtained from a man aged 45-65 years who received an inactivated influenza vaccine. The chain's CDR3 is CASSQEGSLTGELFF. Written as DNA, the CDR3 is TGTGCCAGCAGCCAAGAGGGGAGCCTCACCGGGGAGCTGTTTTTT.